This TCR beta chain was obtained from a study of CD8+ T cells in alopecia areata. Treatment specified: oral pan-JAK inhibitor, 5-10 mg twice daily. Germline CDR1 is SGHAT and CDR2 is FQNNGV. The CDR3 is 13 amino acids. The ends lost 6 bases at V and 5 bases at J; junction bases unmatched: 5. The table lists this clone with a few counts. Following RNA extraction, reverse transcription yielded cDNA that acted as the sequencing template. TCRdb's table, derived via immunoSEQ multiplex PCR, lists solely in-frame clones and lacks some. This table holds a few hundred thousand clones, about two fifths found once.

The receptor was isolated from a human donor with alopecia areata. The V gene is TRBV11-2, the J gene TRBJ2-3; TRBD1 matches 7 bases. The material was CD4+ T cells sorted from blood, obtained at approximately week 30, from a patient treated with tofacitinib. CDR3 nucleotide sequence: TGTGCCAGCAGTTCACAGGGGCAAGATACGCAGTATTTT. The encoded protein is CASSSQGQDTQYF.